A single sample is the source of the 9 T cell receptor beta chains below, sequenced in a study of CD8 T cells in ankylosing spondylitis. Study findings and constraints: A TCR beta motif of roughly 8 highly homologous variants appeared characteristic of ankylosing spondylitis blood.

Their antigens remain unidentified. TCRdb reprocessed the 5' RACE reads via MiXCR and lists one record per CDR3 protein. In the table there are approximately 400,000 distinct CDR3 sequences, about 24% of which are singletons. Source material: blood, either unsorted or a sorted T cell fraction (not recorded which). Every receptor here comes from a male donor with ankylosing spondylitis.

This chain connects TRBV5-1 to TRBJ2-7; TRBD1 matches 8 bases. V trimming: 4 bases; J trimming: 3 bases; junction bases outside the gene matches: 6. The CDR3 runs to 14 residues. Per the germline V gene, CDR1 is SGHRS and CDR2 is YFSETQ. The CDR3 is CASSTGQGNYEQYV. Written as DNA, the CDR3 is TGCGCCAGCAGCACCGGACAGGGAAACTACGAGCAGTACGTC.

The CDR3 sequence: CASSYRQGPYEQYF. In nucleotides, the CDR3 is TGCGCCAGCAGCTACAGACAGGGACCCTACGAGCAGTACTTC. This chain links TRBV5-1 with TRBJ2-7; 7 nucleotides agree with TRBD1. The trim removed 3 bases at V and 2 bases at J, leaving 5 bases unmatched. In germline, CDR1 is SGHRS, CDR2 YFSETQ. There are 14 residues in the CDR3.

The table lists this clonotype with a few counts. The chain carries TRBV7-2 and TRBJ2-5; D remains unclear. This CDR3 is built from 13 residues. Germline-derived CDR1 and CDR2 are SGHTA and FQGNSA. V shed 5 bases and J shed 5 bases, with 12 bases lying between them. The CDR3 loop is CASSPRIVETQYF. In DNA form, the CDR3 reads TGTGCCAGCAGCCCCCGGATTGTGGAGACCCAGTACTTC.

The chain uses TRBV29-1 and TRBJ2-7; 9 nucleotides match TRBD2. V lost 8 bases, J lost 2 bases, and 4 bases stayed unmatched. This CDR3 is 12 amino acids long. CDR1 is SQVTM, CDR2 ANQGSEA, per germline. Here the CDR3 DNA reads TGCAGCATGACTAGCGGTACCTACGAGCAGTACTTC. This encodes CSMTSGTYEQYF.

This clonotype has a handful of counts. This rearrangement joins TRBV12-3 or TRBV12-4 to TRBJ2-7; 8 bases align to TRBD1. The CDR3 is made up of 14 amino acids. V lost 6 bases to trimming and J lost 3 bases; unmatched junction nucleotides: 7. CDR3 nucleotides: TGTGCCAGCAGCCGGACAGGGACTCTCTACGAGCAGTACTTC. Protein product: CASSRTGTLYEQYF.

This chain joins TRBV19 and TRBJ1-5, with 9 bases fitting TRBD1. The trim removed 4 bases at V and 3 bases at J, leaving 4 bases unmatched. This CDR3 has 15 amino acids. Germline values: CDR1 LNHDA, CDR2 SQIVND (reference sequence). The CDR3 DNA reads TGTGCCAGTAGTACAAGGACAGGGGTCAATCAGCCCCAGCATTTT. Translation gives CASSTRTGVNQPQHF.

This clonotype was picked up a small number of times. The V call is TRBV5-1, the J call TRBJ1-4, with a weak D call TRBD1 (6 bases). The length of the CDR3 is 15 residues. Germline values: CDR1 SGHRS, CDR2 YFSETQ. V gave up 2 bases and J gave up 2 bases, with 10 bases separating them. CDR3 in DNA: TGCGCCAGCAGCTTTTTCCAGGGGACTAATGAAAAACTGTTTTTT. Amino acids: CASSFFQGTNEKLFF.

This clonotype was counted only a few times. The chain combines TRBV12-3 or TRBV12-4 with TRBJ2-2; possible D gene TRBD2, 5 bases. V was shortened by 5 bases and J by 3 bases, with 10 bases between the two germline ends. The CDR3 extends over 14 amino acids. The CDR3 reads CASSERTDTGELFF. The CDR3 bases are TGTGCCAGCAGTGAGCGGACCGACACCGGGGAGCTGTTTTTT.

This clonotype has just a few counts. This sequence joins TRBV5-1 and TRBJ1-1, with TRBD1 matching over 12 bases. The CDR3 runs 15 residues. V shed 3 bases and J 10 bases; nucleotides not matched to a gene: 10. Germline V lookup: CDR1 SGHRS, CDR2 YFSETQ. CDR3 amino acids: CASSWGTGGAVGAFF. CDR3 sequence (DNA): TGCGCCAGCAGCTGGGGGACAGGGGGCGCGGTAGGAGCTTTCTTT.